These 22 T cell receptor beta chains originate from one sample sequenced in a study of control samples from healthy donors and cancer patients. Measured with immunoSEQ multiplex PCR; TCRdb has only the in-frame clones, and not every one. The sample contains 100,000 or so clones, just over 90% of which appear only once. The sample consisted of blood. The receptors stem from a woman in her 30s in good health.

This chain joins TRBV12-3 or TRBV12-4 and TRBJ2-7; D unclear. CDR3 length: 13 residues. Trimming shortened V by 8 bases and J by 1 base, and 12 bases separated the two germline ends. The CDR3 spells CASAPTRSYEQYF. CDR3 nucleotides: TGTGCCAGCGCACCGACGCGGTCCTACGAGCAGTACTTC.

The V and J genes are TRBV2 and TRBJ2-1, with 7 nucleotides matching TRBD2. V was clipped by 5 bases and J by 4 bases; unmatched bases: 5. In germline, CDR1 is SNHLY, CDR2 FYNNEI. The CDR3 length is 14 residues. CDR3 in DNA: TGTGCCAGCAGTAGAGCGGGGACTTACAATGAGCAGTTCTTC. Amino acid sequence: CASSRAGTYNEQFF.

The chain combines TRBV3-1 (or the pseudogene TRBV3-2) with TRBJ2-3, with TRBD2 matching over 9 bases. The V gene's germline CDR1 is LGHDT and CDR2 YNNKEL (reference sequence). V lost 6 bases to trimming and J lost 4 bases; unmatched junction nucleotides: 8. The CDR3 totals 15 residues. CDR3 DNA: TGTGCCAGCAGGACAAGCGGGGGGCCCGCAGATACGCAGTATTTT. Protein product: CASRTSGGPADTQYF.

The V call is TRBV11-3, the J call TRBJ2-2; no reliable D call. Germline CDR1 is SGHNT and CDR2 is YENEEA. CDR3 length equals 14 residues. Trimming took 1 base from V and 1 from J, leaving 4 bases between them. DNA for the CDR3: TGTGCCAGCAGCTTAGCGGGGAACACCGGGGAGCTGTTTTTT. This encodes CASSLAGNTGELFF.

The rearrangement links TRBV6-6 to TRBJ1-5; TRBD1 matches 7 bases. CDR1 and CDR2 from the germline V gene are MNHNY and SVGAGI (reference sequence). The CDR3 is 16 residues long. Trimming cost V 8 bases and J 5 bases; bases outside gene matches: 15. The CDR3 DNA follows: TGTGCCAGCTACCCAGGGGGTAACTCTGGGCATCAGCCCCAGCATTTT. It is translated as CASYPGGNSGHQPQHF.

The chain uses TRBV6-6 and TRBJ1-1, with D tentatively TRBD1 (5 bases). Looked up from germline, CDR1 is MNHNY and CDR2 is SVGAGI (reference sequence). The V end lost 6 bases, the J end lost 5 bases, and 19 bases lay between the germline ends. The CDR3 has 15 residues. The CDR3 DNA sequence: TGTGCCAGCAGCCTAGGGACTTGGGAAGTGACTGAAGCTTTCTTT. Translated, it gives CASSLGTWEVTEAFF.

The rearrangement joins TRBV28 to TRBJ2-5; TRBD2 matches at 8 bases. The CDR3 consists of 15 residues. Germline V gives CDR1 MDHEN, CDR2 SYDVKM. Unmatched junction bases numbered 9, after V lost 5 bases and J lost 4 bases. CDR3 residues: CASSQHGGAGETQYF. In nucleotides, the CDR3 is TGTGCCAGCAGTCAACACGGGGGGGCCGGAGAGACCCAGTACTTC.

The chain is built from TRBV13 and TRBJ2-1, with 9 positions matching TRBD2. CDR3 length: 15 amino acids. Germline-derived CDR1 and CDR2 are PRHDT and FYEKMQ (reference sequence). J was trimmed by 3 bases and V by 4 bases; bases with no gene match: 4. CDR3 nucleotides: TGTGCCAGCAGCTCCTGGACTAGCGACTACAATGAGCAGTTCTTC. Translation gives CASSSWTSDYNEQFF.

This clone was seen a few times. J is TRBJ1-2 and V is TRBV19, with TRBD1 matching over 7 bases. Germline CDR1 and CDR2: LNHDA and SQIVND (reference sequence). There are 15 residues in the CDR3. V lost 5 bases to trimming and J lost 2 bases; unmatched junction nucleotides: 8. CDR3 loop: CASSRRGTVNYGYTF. Here the CDR3 DNA reads TGTGCCAGTAGTCGCAGGGGGACCGTAAACTATGGCTACACCTTC.

This chain joins TRBV7-9 and TRBJ1-3, with TRBD1 as a possible D gene (5 bases). V was cut by 5 bases and J by 2 bases, with 10 bases left in between. In germline, CDR1 is SEHNR, CDR2 FQNEAQ (reference sequence). The CDR3 sequence is 14 residues long. The DNA of the CDR3 is TGTGCCAGCAGCCCCGGGGCGGCTGGAAACACCATATATTTT. It encodes CASSPGAAGNTIYF.

This sequence joins TRBV7-8 and TRBJ1-6, with 9 positions matching TRBD1. The CDR3 has 18 amino acids. Trimming removed 5 bases from V and 3 bases from J; junction bases left unmatched: 11. CDR1 and CDR2 (germline): SGHVS, FQNEAQ. DNA of the CDR3: TGTGCCAGCAGCCACCGACAGGGGGTATTAGGCTATAATTCACCCCTCCACTTT. Its translation: CASSHRQGVLGYNSPLHF.

J is TRBJ2-7 and V is TRBV7-3; 10 bases are a match to TRBD1. Trimming removed 5 bases from V and 6 bases from J; junction bases left unmatched: 7. Germline CDR1 is SGHTA and CDR2 is FQGTGA. The CDR3 extends over 14 amino acids. CDR3 in DNA: TGTGCCAGCAGCCCCGGGACAGGGGTGGGCGAGCAGTACTTC. It specifies CASSPGTGVGEQYF.

The chain employs TRBV10-2 and TRBJ1-5; D is undetermined. The CDR3 loop spans 14 amino acids. Per germline, CDR1 WSHSY and CDR2 SAAADI. V dropped 2 bases and J dropped 0 bases, with 5 bases sitting between them. CDR3 in amino acids: CASSETSSNQPQHF. CDR3 DNA: TGCGCCAGCAGTGAGACGAGTAGCAATCAGCCCCAGCATTTT.

The genes are TRBV5-1 and TRBJ2-3; a possible D gene is TRBD2 (5 bases). The CDR3 is 16 residues long. Deletions cut 0 bases from V and 2 bases from J, with 13 bases between. Looked up from germline, CDR1 is SGHRS and CDR2 is YFSETQ. CDR3 coding DNA: TGCGCCAGCAGCTTGGACGGAGGCCTTCTCACAGATACGCAGTATTTT. This translates into CASSLDGGLLTDTQYF.

The CDR3 DNA reads TGTGCCAGCAGCCAAGAGACAGGGGGTAATTCACCCCTCCACTTT. Translating gives CASSQETGGNSPLHF. V is TRBV3-1 (or the pseudogene TRBV3-2) and J is TRBJ1-6, with 9 positions matching TRBD1. CDR1 is LGHDT, CDR2 YNNKEL, per germline (reference sequence). The CDR3 spans 15 residues. V shed 0 bases and J 6 bases; nucleotides not matched to a gene: 0.

V is TRBV7-6 and J is TRBJ1-3; D ambiguous. Germline loops: CDR1 SGHVS, CDR2 FNYEAQ. The CDR3 length is 16 residues. The germline V and J ends were trimmed by 2 bases and 0 bases, with 11 bases remaining between them. This chain's CDR3 is CASSLLSLLSGNTIYF. CDR3 DNA sequence: TGTGCCAGCAGCTTACTCAGTCTGCTCTCTGGAAACACCATATATTTT. The variable domain in full, completed from reference TRBV7-6 and TRBJ1-3, reads GAGVSQSPRYKVTKRGQDVALRCDPISGHVSLYWYRQALGQGPEFLTYFNYEAQQDKSGLPNDRFSAERPEGSISTLTIQRTEQRDSAMYRCASSLLSLLSGNTIYFGEGSWLTVV.

V usage is TRBV5-5 and J usage is TRBJ1-3; D is unclear. CDR3 length: 14 residues. Germline CDR1 SGHKS, CDR2 YYEKEE (reference sequence). Trimming shortened V by 3 bases and J by 2 bases, and 9 bases separated the two germline ends. The CDR3 DNA is TGTGCCAGCAGCTCTGGGGTGGCTGGAAACACCATATATTTT. Translating gives CASSSGVAGNTIYF. Based on the CDR3 plus reference TRBV5-5 and TRBJ1-3, the full variable domain is DAGVTQSPTHLIKTRGQQVTLRCSPISGHKSVSWYQQVLGQGPQFIFQYYEKEERGRGNFPDRFSARQFPNYSSELNVNALLLGDSALYLCASSSGVAGNTIYFGEGSWLTVV.

V and J are TRBV20-1 and TRBJ2-7; D is ambiguous. The CDR3 length is 11 residues. The germline gives CDR1 DFQATT, CDR2 SNEGSKA (reference sequence). The V end was cut by 2 bases, the J end by 6 bases, with 8 bases between. CDR3 in amino acids: CSARQVREQYF. The CDR3 DNA reads as TGCAGTGCTAGACAGGTTCGCGAGCAGTACTTC.

The sample holds one count of this clone. The chain employs TRBV7-9 and TRBJ1-1, with unresolved D. Germline CDR1 is SEHNR and CDR2 is FQNEAQ (reference sequence). The length of the CDR3 is 13 residues. Trimming removed 2 bases from V and 11 bases from J, with 15 bases in between. In nucleotides, the CDR3 is TGTGCCAGCAGCTTAACCAGTTCAGGAGTGGCTTTCTTT. Translated: CASSLTSSGVAFF. Full variable domain (remainder filled in from reference TRBV7-9 and TRBJ1-1): DTGVSQNPRHKITKRGQNVTFRCDPISEHNRLYWYRQTLGQGPEFLTYFQNEAQLEKSRLLSDRFSAERPKGSFSTLEIQRTEQGDSAMYLCASSLTSSGVAFFGQGTRLTVV.

The sample holds one count of this clone. The V gene is TRBV9, the J gene TRBJ2-3, with TRBD1 matching 7 bases. Germline CDR1 reads SGDLS; CDR2 reads YYNGEE. With V trimmed by 0 bases and J by 4 bases, 2 bases remained unmatched. This CDR3 contains 14 residues. CDR3 in DNA: TGTGCCAGCAGCGTAGCAGGGGGTCCAGATACGCAGTATTTT. It codes for CASSVAGGPDTQYF.

The genes are TRBV3-1 (or the pseudogene TRBV3-2) and TRBJ1-2, with D perhaps TRBD1 (5 bases). This CDR3 contains 13 residues. Looked up from germline, CDR1 is LGHDT and CDR2 is YNNKEL (reference sequence). V lost 4 bases, J lost 7 bases, and 13 bases lay in between. CDR3 sequence: CASSLGRSLGYTF. The CDR3 nucleotides read TGTGCCAGCAGCCTGGGACGGAGTCTTGGCTACACCTTC.

The rearrangement uses TRBV20-1 and TRBJ2-1; 7 bases match TRBD1. The V segment lost 3 bases and the J segment 4 bases; nucleotides outside the gene matches: 12. The CDR3 extends over 16 amino acids. The germline CDR1 and CDR2 sequences are DFQATT and SNEGSKA (reference sequence). CDR3 residues: CSASYRPGGKYNEQFF. For the CDR3, the DNA is TGCAGTGCTAGTTATCGTCCAGGGGGAAAGTACAATGAGCAGTTCTTC.